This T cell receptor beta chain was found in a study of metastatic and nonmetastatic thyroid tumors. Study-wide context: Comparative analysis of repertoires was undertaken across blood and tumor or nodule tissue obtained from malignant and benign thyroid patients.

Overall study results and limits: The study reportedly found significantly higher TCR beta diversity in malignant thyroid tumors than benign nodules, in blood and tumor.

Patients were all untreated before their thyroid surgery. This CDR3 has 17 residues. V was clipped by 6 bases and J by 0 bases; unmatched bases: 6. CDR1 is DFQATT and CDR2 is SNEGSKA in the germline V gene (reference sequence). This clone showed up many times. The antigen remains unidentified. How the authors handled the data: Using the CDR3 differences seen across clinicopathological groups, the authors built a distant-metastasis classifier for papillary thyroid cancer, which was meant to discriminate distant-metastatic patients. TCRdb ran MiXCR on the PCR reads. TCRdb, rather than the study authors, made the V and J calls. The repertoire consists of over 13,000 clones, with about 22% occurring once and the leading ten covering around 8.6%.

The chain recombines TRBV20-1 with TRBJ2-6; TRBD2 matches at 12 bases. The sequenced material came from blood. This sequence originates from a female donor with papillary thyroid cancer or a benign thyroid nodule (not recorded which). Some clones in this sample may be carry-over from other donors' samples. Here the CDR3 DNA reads TGCAGTGCGCGGACTAGCGGGGATACCTCTGGGGCCAACGTCCTGACTTTC. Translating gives CSARTSGDTSGANVLTF.